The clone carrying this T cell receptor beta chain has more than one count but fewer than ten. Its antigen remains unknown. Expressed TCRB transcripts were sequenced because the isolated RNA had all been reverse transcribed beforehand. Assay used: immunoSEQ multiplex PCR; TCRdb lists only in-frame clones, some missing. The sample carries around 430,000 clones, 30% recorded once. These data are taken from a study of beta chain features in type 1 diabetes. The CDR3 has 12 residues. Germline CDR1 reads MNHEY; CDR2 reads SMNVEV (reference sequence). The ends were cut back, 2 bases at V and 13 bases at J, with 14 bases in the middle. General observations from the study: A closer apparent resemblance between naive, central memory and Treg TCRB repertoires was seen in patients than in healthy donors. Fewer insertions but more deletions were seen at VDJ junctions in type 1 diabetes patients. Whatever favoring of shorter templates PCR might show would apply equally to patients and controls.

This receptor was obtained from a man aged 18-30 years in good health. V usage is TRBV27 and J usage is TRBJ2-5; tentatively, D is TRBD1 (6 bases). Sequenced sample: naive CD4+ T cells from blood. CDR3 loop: CASSLRQGTRYF. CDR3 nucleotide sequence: TGTGCCAGCAGTTTACGTCAGGGGACGCGGTACTTC.